What follows describes a single T cell receptor beta chain. This entry is derived from a study of blood T cell repertoires in COVID-19. The CDR3 runs to 15 residues. Germline CDR1 and CDR2: MGHRA and YSYEKL. The V and J ends lost 2 bases and 4 bases, in that order; junction bases with no gene match: 7. Clones were sequenced by immunoSEQ multiplex PCR, and TCRdb holds only the in-frame ones, with some missing. The table records 400,000 to 450,000 clones, 70% to 90% of them present only once. The sequence was collected from a woman in her twenties or thirties with active or convalescent COVID-19. This sequence joins TRBV4-1 and TRBJ2-7; 8 nucleotides agree with TRBD2. Sequences were obtained from peripheral blood. The CDR3 protein is CASSQSASGSYEQYF. For the CDR3, the DNA is TGCGCCAGCAGCCAATCGGCAAGCGGGAGTTACGAGCAGTACTTC.